What follows describes a single T cell receptor beta chain. What it binds is not known. These data originate in a study of T cell responses to AZD1222 COVID-19 vaccine. Germline values: CDR1 SEHNR, CDR2 FQNEAQ (reference sequence). This CDR3 has 14 residues. With 1 base removed from V and 7 bases from J, the gap between germline ends came to 8 bases. Method: immunoSEQ multiplex PCR; TCRdb's copy keeps in-frame clones and lacks some. This sample yields approximately 190,000 clones, of which 92% are seen a single time; 1% to 1.5% belongs to the top ten. Overall study results and limits: There were mostly white British donors and more females than males, and clonal diversity was possibly underestimated. The study found vaccine-associated CD4 TCRs spanning spike, dominant at 160-218 and 743-854. Baseline serology detected seropositivity in only a handful of AZD1222 recipients. Nearly half of spike-specific TCRs reportedly go after variant regions that carry no mutations.

The TCR originated in an adult in good health. V and J are TRBV7-9 and TRBJ1-6, with unresolved D. The sample consisted of peripheral blood, taken on day 0 of AZD1222 vaccination. CDR3 nucleotide sequence: TGTGCCAGCAGCTTAGTCGCAGGAAATTCACCCCTCCACTTT. It encodes CASSLVAGNSPLHF. The full variable domain, its missing parts supplied by reference TRBV7-9 and TRBJ1-6, is DTGVSQNPRHKITKRGQNVTFRCDPISEHNRLYWYRQTLGQGPEFLTYFQNEAQLEKSRLLSDRFSAERPKGSFSTLEIQRTEQGDSAMYLCASSLVAGNSPLHFGNGTRLTVT.